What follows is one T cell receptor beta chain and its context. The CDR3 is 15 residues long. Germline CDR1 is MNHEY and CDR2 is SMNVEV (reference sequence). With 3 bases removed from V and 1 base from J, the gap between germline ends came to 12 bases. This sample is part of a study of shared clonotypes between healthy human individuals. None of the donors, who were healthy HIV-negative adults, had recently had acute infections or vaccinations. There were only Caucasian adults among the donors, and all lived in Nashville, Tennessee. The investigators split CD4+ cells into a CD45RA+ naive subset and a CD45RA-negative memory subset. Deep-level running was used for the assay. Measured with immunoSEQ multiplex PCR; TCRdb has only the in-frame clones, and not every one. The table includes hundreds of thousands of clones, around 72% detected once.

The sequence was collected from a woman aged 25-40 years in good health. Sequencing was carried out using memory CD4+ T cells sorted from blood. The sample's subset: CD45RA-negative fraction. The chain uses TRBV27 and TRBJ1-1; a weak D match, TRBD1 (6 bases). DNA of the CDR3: TGTGCCAGCAGTTTTTCGACAGGCGGGAACACTGAAGCTTTCTTT. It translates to CASSFSTGGNTEAFF.